This passage covers 21 T cell receptor beta chains from one sample sequenced in a study of blood T cell repertoires in COVID-19. Method: immunoSEQ multiplex PCR; TCRdb's copy keeps in-frame clones and lacks some. Of approximately 300,000 clones in the sample, around 90% were seen once. Input material: peripheral blood. These TCRs come from a woman aged 40 to 50 with COVID-19, enrolled during active disease.

This chain connects TRBV9 to TRBJ1-2; TRBD1 might be the D (6 bases). The ends were cut back, 0 bases at V and 4 bases at J, with 16 bases in the middle. Germline lookup yields CDR1 SGDLS and CDR2 YYNGEE. The length of the CDR3 is 16 residues. DNA for the CDR3: TGTGCCAGCAGCGTAGACCACAGGGCGGCGAGCTATGGCTACACCTTC. Its translation: CASSVDHRAASYGYTF.

The chain carries TRBV6-5 and TRBJ1-1, with D possibly being TRBD1 (6 bases). There are 14 residues in the CDR3. CDR1 is MNHEY and CDR2 is SVGAGI in the germline V gene. Trimming shortened V by 0 bases and J by 6 bases, and 11 bases separated the two germline ends. The CDR3 spells CASSYSGAQAEAFF. The CDR3 DNA follows: TGTGCCAGCAGTTACTCGGGGGCGCAGGCTGAAGCTTTCTTT.

This chain connects TRBV5-1 to TRBJ1-6; 8 nucleotides match TRBD1. The J segment lost 1 base and the V segment lost 4 bases, leaving 7 bases of the junction unmatched. Germline CDR1 reads SGHRS; CDR2 reads YFSETQ. This CDR3 has 17 residues. In nucleotides, the CDR3 is TGCGCCAGCAGCCGAAGACAGGGGTCGTCCTATAATTCACCCCTCCACTTT. Its translation is CASSRRQGSSYNSPLHF.

The chain has TRBV5-8 and TRBJ1-6, with a tentative D call TRBD1 (6 bases). The CDR3 runs to 16 residues. V lost 0 bases and J lost 10, with 17 bases in between. Looked up from germline, CDR1 is SGHTS and CDR2 is YDEGEE. The CDR3 sequence: CASSLGYRVGESPLHF. CDR3 DNA: TGTGCCAGCAGCTTGGGGTACAGGGTGGGAGAATCACCCCTCCACTTT.

This chain connects TRBV27 to TRBJ2-2, with D possibly matching TRBD1 (6 bases). Germline-derived CDR1 and CDR2 are MNHEY and SMNVEV (reference sequence). V dropped 6 bases and J dropped 5 bases, with 16 bases sitting between them. The CDR3 runs to 15 residues. The CDR3 spells CASSPAGQGTGELFF. CDR3 DNA sequence: TGTGCCAGCAGCCCCGCAGGCCAGGGGACCGGGGAGCTGTTTTTT.

This rearrangement joins TRBV7-9 to TRBJ2-7; 8 bases are a match to TRBD2. Germline V lookup: CDR1 SEHNR, CDR2 FQNEAQ (reference sequence). The CDR3 is 13 amino acids. Losses at the gene ends were 6 bases for V and 5 bases for J; bases not matched to a gene: 6. CDR3 DNA sequence: TGTGCCAGCAGTCTCGCGGGGGGAAACGAGCAGTACTTC. It codes for CASSLAGGNEQYF.

This chain uses TRBV12-3 or TRBV12-4 with TRBJ1-2, with TRBD1 matching 8 bases. This CDR3 comprises 13 residues. After removal of 4 bases from V and 4 bases from J, the junction contained 2 bases not matched to a gene. DNA for the CDR3: TGTGCCAGCAGTTCAGGGGGCGGCTATGGCTACACCTTC. Amino acids: CASSSGGGYGYTF.

V and J are TRBV6-5 and TRBJ2-3, with 8 bases that match TRBD1. Germline CDR1 reads MNHEY; CDR2 reads SVGAGI. There are 16 residues in the CDR3. Germline trimming cut 4 bases from V and 3 bases from J; bases unmatched to any gene: 9. The DNA of the CDR3 is TGTGCCAGCAGTTTCGGACAGGGAACCATGACAGATACGCAGTATTTT. Its protein is CASSFGQGTMTDTQYF.

This chain joins TRBV21-1 and TRBJ2-3; the table gives TRBD2 as D, unverified against the DNA. TRBV21-1 is labeled a pseudogene. The CDR3 runs 17 residues. CDR3 sequence reads: CASSIKTSLKTTDTQYF. DNA for the CDR3: TGTGCCAGCAGCATAAAGACTAGCCTCAAGACCACAGATACGCAGTATTTT.

V and J are TRBV7-9 and TRBJ2-3; TRBD2 is a possible D gene (6 bases). CDR1 and CDR2 from the germline V gene are SEHNR and FQNEAQ (reference sequence). The germline V and J ends were trimmed by 5 bases and 4 bases, with 13 bases remaining between them. The CDR3 is made up of 14 amino acids. The CDR3 DNA is TGTGCCAGCAGCCGATTAGGGGACTCAGATACGCAGTATTTT. Residues: CASSRLGDSDTQYF.

The genes are TRBV9 and TRBJ1-1; TRBD1 matches at 7 bases. Germline CDR1 and CDR2: SGDLS and YYNGEE. The CDR3 is 13 amino acids. V gave up 3 bases and J gave up 3 bases; unmatched junction bases: 2. DNA of the CDR3: TGTGCCAGCAGCGCCGACAGGGACACTGAAGCTTTCTTT. It translates to CASSADRDTEAFF.

This chain joins TRBV18 and TRBJ2-2; TRBD2 agrees at 7 bases. Trimming removed 3 bases from V and 6 bases from J; junction bases left unmatched: 13. The CDR3 loop spans 17 amino acids. Germline CDR1 KGHSH, CDR2 LQKENI. CDR3 sequence (DNA): TGTGCCAGCTCACCCCCCCGCGGGCGGGAGAATCCCGGGGAGCTGTTTTTT. Translation gives CASSPPRGRENPGELFF.

V and J are TRBV7-3 and TRBJ1-1; 9 positions agree with TRBD1. This CDR3 has 16 residues. J gave up 0 bases and V 5 bases, and 7 bases lay outside the gene matches. Germline V gene data show CDR1 as SGHTA and CDR2 as FQGTGA. The CDR3 reads CASSRDRDSMNTEAFF. CDR3 coding DNA: TGTGCCAGCAGCAGGGACAGGGATTCCATGAACACTGAAGCTTTCTTT.

The V gene is TRBV28, the J gene TRBJ1-3; tentatively, D is TRBD1 (6 bases). Germline loops: CDR1 MDHEN, CDR2 SYDVKM. This CDR3 has 15 residues. V was trimmed by 5 bases and J by 2 bases, leaving 13 bases between them. The CDR3 coding sequence is TGTGCCAGCAGTGACATAACAGGGACTGGAAACACCATATATTTT. Protein: CASSDITGTGNTIYF.

The chain uses TRBV19 and TRBJ2-3; 7 positions match TRBD2. Per the germline V gene, CDR1 is LNHDA and CDR2 is SQIVND (reference sequence). The CDR3 has 16 residues. With 7 bases clipped from V and 4 bases from J, the junction kept 14 bases outside the gene matches. Here the CDR3 reads CASTLGRGLLPDTQYF. The CDR3 coding sequence is TGTGCCAGTACCCTAGGGCGGGGGTTATTACCAGATACGCAGTATTTT.

The chain's CDR3 is CASSGDSGSPLHF. The DNA for the CDR3 is TGTGCCAGCAGCGGGGACAGCGGTTCACCCCTCCACTTT. The V call is TRBV5-6, the J call TRBJ1-6; 7 bases agree with TRBD1. There are 13 residues in the CDR3. Germline V gives CDR1 SGHDT, CDR2 YYEEEE. V trimming: 4 bases; J trimming: 9 bases; junction bases outside the gene matches: 4.

Points on this clone: Other DNA sequences in this specimen translate into the identical CDR3. The J gene is TRBJ1-5, the V gene TRBV28; D is possibly TRBD1 (5 bases). V was clipped by 3 bases and J by 0 bases, with 9 bases between them. Germline loops: CDR1 MDHEN, CDR2 SYDVKM. This CDR3 region has 15 residues. CDR3 in amino acids: CASSLGGYSNQPQHF. The CDR3, as DNA: TGTGCCAGCAGTTTGGGGGGGTATAGCAATCAGCCCCAGCATTTT.

J is TRBJ2-2 and V is TRBV9; 10 bases are shared with TRBD2. V lost 7 bases, J lost 8 bases, and 11 bases stayed unmatched. From germline, CDR1 is SGDLS and CDR2 YYNGEE. CDR3 length: 15 residues. The CDR3 loop is CASGPLAGAGGELFF. The CDR3 DNA follows: TGTGCCAGCGGGCCTCTAGCGGGAGCAGGTGGGGAGCTGTTTTTT.

The V and J genes are TRBV25-1 and TRBJ2-5; 11 bases are shared with TRBD2. There are 17 residues in the CDR3. With V trimmed by 4 bases and J by 5 bases, 12 bases remained unmatched. The germline V gene has CDR1 MGHDK and CDR2 SYGVNS. CDR3 in amino acids: CASSGRLAGIERETQYF. CDR3 DNA: TGTGCCAGCAGTGGACGACTAGCGGGAATAGAGCGGGAGACCCAGTACTTC.

This sequence joins TRBV2 and TRBJ1-1; D call uncertain. Germline loops: CDR1 SNHLY, CDR2 FYNNEI. There are 12 residues in the CDR3. Trimming shortened V by 6 bases and J by 7 bases, and 12 bases separated the two germline ends. This chain's CDR3 is CASRETGDEAFF. In DNA, the CDR3 is TGTGCCAGCAGGGAAACTGGAGATGAAGCTTTCTTT.

This chain uses TRBV29-1 with TRBJ2-1; D might be TRBD1 (6 bases). Between the trimmed V and J ends, which lost 4 bases and 9 bases, there was a span of 25 bases. The length of the CDR3 is 16 residues. Germline loops: CDR1 SQVTM, CDR2 ANQGSEA. The CDR3 protein is CSVGNPIQGITFEQFF. The CDR3 coding sequence is TGCAGCGTTGGCAACCCCATACAGGGAATTACATTTGAGCAGTTCTTC.